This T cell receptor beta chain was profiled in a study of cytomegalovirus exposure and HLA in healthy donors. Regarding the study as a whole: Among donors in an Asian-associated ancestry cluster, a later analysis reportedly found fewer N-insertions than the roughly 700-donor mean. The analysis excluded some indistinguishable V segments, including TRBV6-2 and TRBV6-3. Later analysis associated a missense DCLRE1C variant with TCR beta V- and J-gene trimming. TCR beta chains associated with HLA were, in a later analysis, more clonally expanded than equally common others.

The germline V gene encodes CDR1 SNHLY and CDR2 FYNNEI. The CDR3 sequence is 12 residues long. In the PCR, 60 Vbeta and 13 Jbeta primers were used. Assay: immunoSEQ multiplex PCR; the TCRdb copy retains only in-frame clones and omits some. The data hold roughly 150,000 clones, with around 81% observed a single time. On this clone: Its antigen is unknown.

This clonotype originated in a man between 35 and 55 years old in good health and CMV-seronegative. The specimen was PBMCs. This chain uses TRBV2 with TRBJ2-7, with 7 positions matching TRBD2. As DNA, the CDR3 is TGTGCTACCGAGGGAGGGCCGCACGAGCAGTACGTC. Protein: CATEGGPHEQYV.